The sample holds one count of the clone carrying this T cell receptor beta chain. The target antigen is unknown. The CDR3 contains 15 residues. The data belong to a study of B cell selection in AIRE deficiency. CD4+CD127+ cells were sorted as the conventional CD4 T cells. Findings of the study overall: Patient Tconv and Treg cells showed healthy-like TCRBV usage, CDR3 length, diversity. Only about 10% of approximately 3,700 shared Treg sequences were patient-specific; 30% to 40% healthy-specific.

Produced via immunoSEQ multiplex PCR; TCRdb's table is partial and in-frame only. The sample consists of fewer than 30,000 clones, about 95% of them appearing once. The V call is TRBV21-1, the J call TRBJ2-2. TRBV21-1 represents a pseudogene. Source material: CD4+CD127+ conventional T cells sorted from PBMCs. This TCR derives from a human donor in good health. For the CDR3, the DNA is TGTGCCAGCAGACCCCCCAGGGCTCGGGGAGGGGAGCTGTTTTTT. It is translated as CASRPPRARGGELFF.